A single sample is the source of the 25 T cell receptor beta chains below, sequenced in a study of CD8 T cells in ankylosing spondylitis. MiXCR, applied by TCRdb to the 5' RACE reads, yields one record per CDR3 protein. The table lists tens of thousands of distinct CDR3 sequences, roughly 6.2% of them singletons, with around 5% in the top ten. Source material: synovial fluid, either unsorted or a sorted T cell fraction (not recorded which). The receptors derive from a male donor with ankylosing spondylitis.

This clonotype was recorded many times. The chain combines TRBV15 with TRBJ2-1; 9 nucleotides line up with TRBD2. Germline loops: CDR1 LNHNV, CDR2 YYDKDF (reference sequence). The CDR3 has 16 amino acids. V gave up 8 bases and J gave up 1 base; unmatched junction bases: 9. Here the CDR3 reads CATRGGSGRSYNEQFF. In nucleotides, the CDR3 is TGTGCCACCCGGGGGGGAAGCGGGAGGTCCTACAATGAGCAGTTCTTC.

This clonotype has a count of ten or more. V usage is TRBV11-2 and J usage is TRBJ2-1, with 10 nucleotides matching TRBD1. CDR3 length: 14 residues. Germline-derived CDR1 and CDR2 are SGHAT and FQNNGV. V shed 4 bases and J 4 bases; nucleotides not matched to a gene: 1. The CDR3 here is CASSSGQGYNEQFF. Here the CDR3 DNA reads TGTGCCAGCAGCTCGGGACAGGGGTACAATGAGCAGTTCTTC.

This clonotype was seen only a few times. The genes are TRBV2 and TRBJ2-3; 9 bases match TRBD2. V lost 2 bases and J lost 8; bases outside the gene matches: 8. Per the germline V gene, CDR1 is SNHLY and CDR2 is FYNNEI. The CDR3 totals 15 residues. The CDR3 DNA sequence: TGTGCCAGCAGTGAACTAGCGGGATATCATGGTACGCAGTATTTT. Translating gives CASSELAGYHGTQYF.

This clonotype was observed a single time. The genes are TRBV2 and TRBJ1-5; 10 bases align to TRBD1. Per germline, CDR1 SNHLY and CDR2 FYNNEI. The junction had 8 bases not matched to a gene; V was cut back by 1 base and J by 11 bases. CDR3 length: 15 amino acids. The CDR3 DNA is TGTGCCAGCAGTGAAGGGACAGGGGGGGGCCGGGCCCAGCATTTT. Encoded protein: CASSEGTGGGRAQHF. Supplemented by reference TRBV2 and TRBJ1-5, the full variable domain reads EPEVTQTPSHQVTQMGQEVILRCVPISNHLYFYWYRQILGQKVEFLVSFYNNEISEKSEIFDDQFSVERPDGSNFTLKIRSTKLEDSAMYFCASSEGTGGGRAQHFGDGTRLSIL.

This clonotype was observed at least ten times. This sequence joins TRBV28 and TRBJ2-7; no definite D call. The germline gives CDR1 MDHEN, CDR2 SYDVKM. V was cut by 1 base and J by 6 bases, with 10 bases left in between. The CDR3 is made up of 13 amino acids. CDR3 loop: CASSLLGIGEQYF. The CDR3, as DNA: TGTGCCAGCAGTTTATTGGGGATCGGCGAGCAGTACTTC.

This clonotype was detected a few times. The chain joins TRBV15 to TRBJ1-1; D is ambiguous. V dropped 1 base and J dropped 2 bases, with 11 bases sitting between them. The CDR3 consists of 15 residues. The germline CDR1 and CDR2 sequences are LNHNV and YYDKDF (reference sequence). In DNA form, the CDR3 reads TGTGCCACCAGCAGAGGGGCCGGCCTAAACACTGAAGCTTTCTTT. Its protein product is CATSRGAGLNTEAFF.

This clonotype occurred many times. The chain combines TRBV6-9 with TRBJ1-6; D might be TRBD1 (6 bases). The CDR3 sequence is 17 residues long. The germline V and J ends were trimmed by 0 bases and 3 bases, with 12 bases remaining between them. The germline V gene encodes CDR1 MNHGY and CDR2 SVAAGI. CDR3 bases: TGTGCCAGCAGTTATTCCAAAGGGGGACTCTATAATTCACCCCTCCACTTT. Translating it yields CASSYSKGGLYNSPLHF.

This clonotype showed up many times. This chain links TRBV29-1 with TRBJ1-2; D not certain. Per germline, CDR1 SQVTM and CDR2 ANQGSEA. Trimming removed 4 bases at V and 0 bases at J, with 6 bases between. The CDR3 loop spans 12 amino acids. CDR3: CSVVKANYGYTF. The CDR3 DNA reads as TGCAGCGTTGTAAAAGCTAACTATGGCTACACCTTC. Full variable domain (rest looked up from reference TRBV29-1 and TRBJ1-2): SAVISQKPSRDICQRGTSLTIQCQVDSQVTMMFWYRQQPGQSLTLIATANQGSEATYESGFVIDKFPISRPNLTFSTLTVSNMSPEDSSIYLCSVVKANYGYTFGSGTRLTVV.

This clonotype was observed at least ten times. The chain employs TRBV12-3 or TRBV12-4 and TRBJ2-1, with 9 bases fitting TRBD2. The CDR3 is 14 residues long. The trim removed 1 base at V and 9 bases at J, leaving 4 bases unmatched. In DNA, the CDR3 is TGTGCCAGCAGTTTAGGGCTAGCGGGATTTGAGCAGTTCTTC. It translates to CASSLGLAGFEQFF.

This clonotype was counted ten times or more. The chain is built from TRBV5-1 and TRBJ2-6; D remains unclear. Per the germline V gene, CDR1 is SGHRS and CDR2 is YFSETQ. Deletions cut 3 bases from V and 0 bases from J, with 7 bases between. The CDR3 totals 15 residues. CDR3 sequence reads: CASSWHSSGANVLTF. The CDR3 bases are TGCGCCAGCAGCTGGCACTCCTCTGGGGCCAACGTCCTGACTTTC.

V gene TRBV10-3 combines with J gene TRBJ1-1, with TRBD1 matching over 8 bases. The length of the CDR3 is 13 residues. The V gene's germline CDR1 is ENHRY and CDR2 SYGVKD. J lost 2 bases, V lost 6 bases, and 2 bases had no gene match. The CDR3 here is CAIRDRGNTEAFF. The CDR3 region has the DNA TGTGCCATCAGAGACAGGGGCAACACTGAAGCTTTCTTT.

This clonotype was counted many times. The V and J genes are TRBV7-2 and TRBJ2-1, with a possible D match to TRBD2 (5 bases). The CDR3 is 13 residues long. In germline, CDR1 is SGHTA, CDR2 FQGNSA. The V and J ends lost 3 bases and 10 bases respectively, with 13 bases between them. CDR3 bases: TGTGCCAGCAGCTTGCCCACTAGGACGGAGCAGTTCTTC. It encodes CASSLPTRTEQFF.

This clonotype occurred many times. In DNA form, the CDR3 reads TGCAGCGCCCGAGAAGGTGGGGATTACAATGAGCAGTTCTTC. Its protein is CSAREGGDYNEQFF. The rearrangement uses TRBV29-1 and TRBJ2-1; the D is unclear. The germline gives CDR1 SQVTM, CDR2 ANQGSEA. This CDR3 is 14 amino acids long. V gave up 7 bases and J gave up 4 bases, with 17 bases separating them.

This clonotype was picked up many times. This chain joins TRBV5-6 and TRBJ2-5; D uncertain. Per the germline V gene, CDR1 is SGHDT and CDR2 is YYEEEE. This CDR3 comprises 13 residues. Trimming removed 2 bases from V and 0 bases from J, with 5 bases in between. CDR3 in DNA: TGTGCCAGCAGCTTTTTTGACCAAGAGACCCAGTACTTC. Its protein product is CASSFFDQETQYF.

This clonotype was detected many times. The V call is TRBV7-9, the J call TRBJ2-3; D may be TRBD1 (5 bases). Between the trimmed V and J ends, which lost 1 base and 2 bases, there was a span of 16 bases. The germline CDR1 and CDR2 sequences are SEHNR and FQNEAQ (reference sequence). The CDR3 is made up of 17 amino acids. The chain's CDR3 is CASSLGSGWSHTDTQYF. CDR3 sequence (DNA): TGTGCCAGCAGCTTAGGATCAGGGTGGTCTCACACAGATACGCAGTATTTT.

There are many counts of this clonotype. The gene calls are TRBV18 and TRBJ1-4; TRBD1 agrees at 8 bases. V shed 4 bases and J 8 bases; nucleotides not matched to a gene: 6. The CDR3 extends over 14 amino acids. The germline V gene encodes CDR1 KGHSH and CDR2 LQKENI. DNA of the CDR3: TGTGCCAGCTCACTCGGGACAGGTGCCGAAAAACTGTTTTTT. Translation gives CASSLGTGAEKLFF.

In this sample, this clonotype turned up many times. CDR3 DNA: TGCAGTGCTACAGGGGGATCGGTCGATCAGCCCCAGCATTTT. The encoded protein is CSATGGSVDQPQHF. The V and J genes are TRBV20-1 and TRBJ1-5, with 7 positions matching TRBD1. Looked up from germline, CDR1 is DFQATT and CDR2 is SNEGSKA (reference sequence). This CDR3 is built from 14 residues. J lost 5 bases, V lost 4 bases, and 8 bases had no gene match.

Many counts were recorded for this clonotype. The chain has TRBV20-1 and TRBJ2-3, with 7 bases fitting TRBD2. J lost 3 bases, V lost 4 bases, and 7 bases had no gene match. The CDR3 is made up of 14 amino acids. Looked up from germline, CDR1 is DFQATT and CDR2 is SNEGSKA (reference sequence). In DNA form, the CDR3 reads TGCAGTGCTATTGGGCTAGCGGAGACAGATACGCAGTATTTT. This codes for CSAIGLAETDTQYF.

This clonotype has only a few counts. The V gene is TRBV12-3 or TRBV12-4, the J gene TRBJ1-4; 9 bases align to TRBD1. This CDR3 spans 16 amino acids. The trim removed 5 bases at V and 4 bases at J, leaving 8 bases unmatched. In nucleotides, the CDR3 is TGTGCCAGCAGTCCGCGGACAGGGGCCCTTAATGAAAAACTGTTTTTT. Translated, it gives CASSPRTGALNEKLFF.

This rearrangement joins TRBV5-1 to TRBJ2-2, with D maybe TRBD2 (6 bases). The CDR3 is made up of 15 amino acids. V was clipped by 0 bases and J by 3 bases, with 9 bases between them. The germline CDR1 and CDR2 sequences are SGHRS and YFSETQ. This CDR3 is CASSLAAGHTGELFF. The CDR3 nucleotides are TGCGCCAGCAGCTTGGCCGCGGGGCACACCGGGGAGCTGTTTTTT.

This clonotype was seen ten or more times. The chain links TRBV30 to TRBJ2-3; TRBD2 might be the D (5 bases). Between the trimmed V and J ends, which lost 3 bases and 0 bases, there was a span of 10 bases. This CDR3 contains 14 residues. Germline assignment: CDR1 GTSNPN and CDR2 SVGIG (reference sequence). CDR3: CAWSGGLSTDTQYF. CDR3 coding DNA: TGTGCCTGGAGCGGCGGACTTAGCACAGATACGCAGTATTTT.

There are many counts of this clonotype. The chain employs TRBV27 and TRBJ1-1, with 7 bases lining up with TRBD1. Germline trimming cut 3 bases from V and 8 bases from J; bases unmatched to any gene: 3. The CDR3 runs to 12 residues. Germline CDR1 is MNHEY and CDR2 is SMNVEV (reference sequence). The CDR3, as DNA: TGTGCCAGCAGTTTCCTACAGGGGGAAGCTTTCTTT. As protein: CASSFLQGEAFF.

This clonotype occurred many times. The CDR3 region is CSARDPDMSEQFF. Here the CDR3 DNA reads TGCAGTGCTAGAGACCCTGACATGTCCGAGCAGTTCTTC. The chain joins TRBV20-1 to TRBJ2-1; D is undetermined. Trimming cost V 0 bases and J 10 bases, with 13 bases left between them. The CDR3 extends over 13 amino acids. CDR1 is DFQATT, CDR2 SNEGSKA, per germline (reference sequence).

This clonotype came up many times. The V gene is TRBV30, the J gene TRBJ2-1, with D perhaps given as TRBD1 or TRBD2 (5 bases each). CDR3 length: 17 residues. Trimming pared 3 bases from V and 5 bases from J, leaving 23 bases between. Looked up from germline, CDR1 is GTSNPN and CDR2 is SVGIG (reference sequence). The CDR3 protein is CAWRARLGTPGDNEQFF. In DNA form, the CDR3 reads TGTGCCTGGAGGGCACGTCTCGGGACCCCTGGGGACAATGAGCAGTTCTTC.

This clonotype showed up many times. This chain's CDR3 is CSVPTSGAGSYEQYF. The CDR3 DNA follows: TGCAGCGTTCCCACGTCTGGAGCGGGAAGCTACGAGCAGTACTTC. J is TRBJ2-7 and V is TRBV29-1; TRBD2 agrees at 7 bases. Germline loops: CDR1 SQVTM, CDR2 ANQGSEA. This CDR3 region has 15 residues. Unmatched junction bases numbered 13, after V lost 5 bases and J lost 3 bases.